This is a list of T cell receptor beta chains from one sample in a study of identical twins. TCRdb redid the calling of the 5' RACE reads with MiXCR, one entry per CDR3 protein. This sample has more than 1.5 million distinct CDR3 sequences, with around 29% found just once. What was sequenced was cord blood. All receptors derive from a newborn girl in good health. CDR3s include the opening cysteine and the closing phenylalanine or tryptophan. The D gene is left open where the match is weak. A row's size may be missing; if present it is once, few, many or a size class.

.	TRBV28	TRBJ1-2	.	TGTGCCAGCAGTTTATCTGTGGGCAGTTTTAACTATGGCTACACCTTC	CASSLSVGSFNYGYTF
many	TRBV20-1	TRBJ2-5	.	TGCAGTCATTTGGGCAAAATAGAGACCCAGTACTTC	CSHLGKIETQYF
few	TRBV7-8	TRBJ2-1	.	TGTGCCAGCAGCTACGGACTGGTCTCCTACAATGAGCAGTTCTTC	CASSYGLVSYNEQFF
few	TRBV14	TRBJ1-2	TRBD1	TGTGCCAGCAGCCGCCGGGACAGCCTTAACTATGGCTACACCTTC	CASSRRDSLNYGYTF
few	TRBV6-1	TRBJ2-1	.	TGTGCCAGCAGAGGGGCCAAAGGTGATGAGCAGTTCTTC	CASRGAKGDEQFF
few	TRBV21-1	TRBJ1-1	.	TGTGCCAGCAGCTGCTGGGGGGGGTATTCCTACGCTTTCTTT	CASSCWGGYSYAFF
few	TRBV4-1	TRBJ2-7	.	TGCGCCAGCAGCCAAGAAACTAACTACGAGCAGTACTTC	CASSQETNYEQYF
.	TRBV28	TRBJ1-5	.	TGTGCCAGCAGTTGGGGGGCAAGCAATCAGCCCCAGCATTTT	CASSWGASNQPQHF
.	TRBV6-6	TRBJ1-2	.	TGTGCCAGCAGTTACGGGGCAGGCTATGGCTACACCTTC	CASSYGAGYGYTF
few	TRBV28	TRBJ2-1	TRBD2	TGTGCCAGCAGTTTATCTCGACTAGCGGGAGGGGGGTTCTTC	CASSLSRLAGGGFF
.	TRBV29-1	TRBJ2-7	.	TGCAGCGTTGAATTCGGACGGGTGGCCTACAATGAGCAGTACTTC	CSVEFGRVAYNEQYF
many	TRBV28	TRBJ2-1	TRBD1	TGTGCCAGCAGTTCCGGGACAGGGGGCTACAATGAGCAGTTCTTC	CASSSGTGGYNEQFF
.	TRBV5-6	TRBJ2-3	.	TGTGCCAGCAGCTTGGTCAACCCGATAACGCAGTATTTT	CASSLVNPITQYF
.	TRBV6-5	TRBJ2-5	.	TGTGCCAGCAGTTACTCGAACAGTAAAGAGACCCAGTACTTC	CASSYSNSKETQYF
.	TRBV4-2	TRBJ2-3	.	TGTGCCTGCAGCGGCGGGGCTAGCCCCACAGATACGCAGTATTTT	CACSGGASPTDTQYF
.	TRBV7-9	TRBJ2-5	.	TGTGCCAGCAGCTTAGGAGCGGGACAGGCCTTAGGAGGGACCCAGTACTTC	CASSLGAGQALGGTQYF
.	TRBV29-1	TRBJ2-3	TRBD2	TGCAGCGTTGAAAAGCGGGGGCGCACAGATACGCAGTATTTT	CSVEKRGRTDTQYF
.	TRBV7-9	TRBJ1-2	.	TGTGCCAGCAGCGTGACAGAAGTAAACTATGGCTACACCTTC	CASSVTEVNYGYTF
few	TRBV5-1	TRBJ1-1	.	TGCGCCAGCAGCCTAAGGGGCCTCGCAGCTCTGAACACTGAAGCTTTCTTT	CASSLRGLAALNTEAFF
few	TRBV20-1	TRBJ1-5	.	TGCAGTGCGTCTCTTTATAGCAATCAGCCCCAGCATTTT	CSASLYSNQPQHF
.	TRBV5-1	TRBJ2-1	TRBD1	TGCGCCAGCAGCCAACAGGGGCTCTACAATGAGCAGTTCTTC	CASSQQGLYNEQFF
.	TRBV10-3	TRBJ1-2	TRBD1	TGTGCCATCAGTGAGGACAGGGGCGGCTATAGCTACACCTTC	CAISEDRGGYSYTF
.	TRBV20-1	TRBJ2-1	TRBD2	TGCAGTGCTAGAGATAGCGGGAGGGCCCTACCAGACAATGAGCAGTTCTTC	CSARDSGRALPDNEQFF
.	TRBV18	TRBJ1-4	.	TGTGCCAGCTCACCGACTTTACAGGGAGCTAATGAAAAACTGTTTTTT	CASSPTLQGANEKLFF
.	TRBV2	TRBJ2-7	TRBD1	TGTGCCAGCAATCGGGTAGGGGACAGCTCCTACGAGCAGTACTTC	CASNRVGDSSYEQYF
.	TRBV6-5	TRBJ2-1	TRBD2	TGTGCCAGCAGTTACTCGCAAAGGACTAGGGAAAACAATGAGCAGTTCTTC	CASSYSQRTRENNEQFF
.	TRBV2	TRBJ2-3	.	TGTGCCAGCAGTGATTGGACCAATCTAGGTACAGATACGCAGTATTTT	CASSDWTNLGTDTQYF
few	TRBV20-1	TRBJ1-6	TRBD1	TGCAGTGCTAGGGATGGACAGGGGGAAAATTCACCCCTCCACTTT	CSARDGQGENSPLHF
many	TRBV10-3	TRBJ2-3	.	TGTGCCATCTCTGGGCCCAGTGCAGATACGCAGTATTTT	CAISGPSADTQYF
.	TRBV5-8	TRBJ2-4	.	TGTGCCAGCAGCCCCCGGAGAGGGGGGAACATTCAGTACTTC	CASSPRRGGNIQYF
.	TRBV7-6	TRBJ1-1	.	TGTGCCAGCAGCTTAGGATCTGGGTGGACTGAAGCTTTCTTT	CASSLGSGWTEAFF
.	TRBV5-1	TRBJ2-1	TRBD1	TGCGCCAGCAGCGAAAGCCCGGGACAGCACAATGAGCAGTTCTTC	CASSESPGQHNEQFF
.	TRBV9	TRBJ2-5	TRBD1	TGTGCCAGCAGCGTGGACAGGTCAGGAGAGACCCAGTACTTC	CASSVDRSGETQYF
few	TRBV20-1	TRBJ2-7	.	TGCAGTGCTAAACCGGGGGCGGTCCTAGGGTACGAGCAGTACTTC	CSAKPGAVLGYEQYF
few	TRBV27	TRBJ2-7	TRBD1	TGTGCCAGCAGTTCCCCACGGGACAGACATCCCTACGAGCAGTACTTC	CASSSPRDRHPYEQYF
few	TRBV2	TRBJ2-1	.	TGTGCCAGCAGTCCAAGATCAGGTTACAATGAGCAGTTCTTC	CASSPRSGYNEQFF
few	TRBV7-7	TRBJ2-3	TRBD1	TGTGCTAGCAGCTTAGGTTTGGGCAATATGGGACAGGAGAGCACAGATACGCAGTATTTT	CASSLGLGNMGQESTDTQYF
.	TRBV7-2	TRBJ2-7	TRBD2	TGTGCCAGCGGGATCCCTAGCGGGGGGCCCCCATCCTACGAGCAGTACTTC	CASGIPSGGPPSYEQYF
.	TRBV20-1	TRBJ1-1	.	TGCAGTGCTGGACGCCCCTACGACATGAACACTGAAGCTTTCTTT	CSAGRPYDMNTEAFF
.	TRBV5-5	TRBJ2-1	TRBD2	TGTGCCAGCAGCTTGGTGGCGGGACTAGCGGACAATGAGCAGTTCTTC	CASSLVAGLADNEQFF
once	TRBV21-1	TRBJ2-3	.	TGTGCCAGCAGCAAAGCGGACGCGGGGGGGATTGATACGCAGTATTTT	CASSKADAGGIDTQYF
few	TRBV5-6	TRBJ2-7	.	TGTGCCAGCAGCTTGTTGACGGGCTCCTACAATGAGCAGTACTTC	CASSLLTGSYNEQYF
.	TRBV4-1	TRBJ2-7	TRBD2	TGCGCCAGCAGCCAAGTTAGACCCCAACCGGGACTAGCTGCAAATGAGCAGTACTTC	CASSQVRPQPGLAANEQYF
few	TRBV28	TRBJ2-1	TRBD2	TGTGCCAGCAGTTTAGGTTTGGTGGTAGCGGGATCTCCTCCGACGGGGTTCTTC	CASSLGLVVAGSPPTGFF
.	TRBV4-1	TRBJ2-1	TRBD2	TGCGCCAGCAGCCAAGCACCACTAGCGGGGGGTAACAATGAGCAGTTCTTC	CASSQAPLAGGNNEQFF
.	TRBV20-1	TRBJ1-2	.	TGCAGACACGGTATCCCCCCCGTGGGCTATGGCTACACCTTC	CRHGIPPVGYGYTF
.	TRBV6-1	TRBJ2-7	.	TGTGCCAGCAGTGGCGACAGGCCCCTCGAAGCGCAGTACTTC	CASSGDRPLEAQYF
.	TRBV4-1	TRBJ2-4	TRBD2	TGCGCCAGCAGCCAACTAGCGGTGCTAGCCAAAAACATTCAGTACTTC	CASSQLAVLAKNIQYF
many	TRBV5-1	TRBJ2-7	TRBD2	TGCGCCAGCAGCGTAGCGGGCGACTCCTACGAGCAGTACTTC	CASSVAGDSYEQYF
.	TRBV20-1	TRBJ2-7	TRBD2	TGCAGTGCTAGTGGCCGACTAGCTCCCGGCGAGCAGTACTTC	CSASGRLAPGEQYF
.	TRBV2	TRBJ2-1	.	TGTGCCAGCAGTGAAGGGTACTACAATGAGCAGTTCTTC	CASSEGYYNEQFF
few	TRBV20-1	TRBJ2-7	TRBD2	TGCAGTGCTAGAGCTGCGACTAGCGGGGTCTACGAGCAGTACTTC	CSARAATSGVYEQYF
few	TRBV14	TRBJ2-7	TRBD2	TGTGCCAGCAGCCAAGAGCGGTTAGCGGGCTCCTCCTACGAGCAGTACTTC	CASSQERLAGSSYEQYF
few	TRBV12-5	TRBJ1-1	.	TGTGCTAGTGGTTTGGTAGGGGCGCAGAACACTGAAGCTTTCTTT	CASGLVGAQNTEAFF
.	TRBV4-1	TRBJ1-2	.	TGCGCCAGCAGCCACCCCGGACACTATGGCTACACCTTC	CASSHPGHYGYTF
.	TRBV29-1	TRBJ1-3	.	TGCAGCGTTGATAAGGGGTCGGACGGAAACACCATATATTTT	CSVDKGSDGNTIYF